These 10 T cell receptor beta chains share one sample of origin, sequenced in a study of OX40 agonist ivuxolimab in advanced cancers. Profiling relied on immunoSEQ multiplex PCR, and the TCRdb table lists in-frame clones only, not all of them. The sample lists around 63,000 clones; 80% to 90% were seen once. Source: CD4+ or CD8+ T cells sorted from blood, taken in a trial of the OX40 agonist ivuxolimab. The origin of the receptors is an adult with an advanced solid tumor such as melanoma, head and neck, liver or kidney cancer.

This clone was counted only a few times. The rearrangement uses TRBV28 and TRBJ2-1, with unresolved D. This CDR3 has 14 amino acids. Germline V gives CDR1 MDHEN, CDR2 SYDVKM. Trimming took 6 bases from V and 6 from J, leaving 15 bases between them. The CDR3 protein is CASSRARRSNEQFF. CDR3 sequence (DNA): TGTGCCAGCAGCCGGGCCCGCCGGTCCAATGAGCAGTTCTTC.

In its sample, this clone was seen a few times. CDR3 sequence reads: CASRGGPGPGAFF. The CDR3 region has the DNA TGCGCCAGCAGGGGTGGACCAGGGCCAGGGGCTTTCTTT. The genes are TRBV4-1 and TRBJ1-1; TRBD1 might be the D (5 bases). The CDR3 has 13 amino acids. V was cut by 6 bases and J by 11 bases, with 19 bases left in between. The germline V gene encodes CDR1 MGHRA and CDR2 YSYEKL.

This clone showed up just once. The V and J genes are TRBV7-3 and TRBJ2-2; TRBD2 is a possible D gene (7 bases). Trimming cost V 0 bases and J 6 bases, with 11 bases left between them. The germline CDR1 and CDR2 sequences are SGHTA and FQGTGA. The CDR3 covers 15 residues. In DNA, the CDR3 is TGTGCCAGCAGCTTAACGCGGGGGCACGCCGGGGAGCTGTTTTTT. Protein sequence: CASSLTRGHAGELFF.

This sequence joins TRBV7-9 and TRBJ1-1; 8 bases match TRBD1. Trimming at V came to 0 bases and at J to 5 bases, leaving 8 bases not matched to a gene. This CDR3 contains 16 residues. The germline gives CDR1 SEHNR, CDR2 FQNEAQ (reference sequence). The CDR3 sequence: CASSLADQGARTEAFF. CDR3 DNA: TGTGCCAGCAGCTTAGCAGATCAGGGGGCGCGGACTGAAGCTTTCTTT.

The chain carries TRBV6-1 and TRBJ2-6; TRBD1 is a possible D gene (6 bases). CDR1 and CDR2 (germline): MNHNS, SASEGT. There are 19 residues in the CDR3. The germline V and J ends were trimmed by 1 base and 0 bases, with 16 bases remaining between them. CDR3 in amino acids: CASSEGIGRGTSGANVLTF. CDR3 sequence (DNA): TGTGCCAGCAGTGAAGGGATTGGCAGGGGAACCTCTGGGGCCAACGTCCTGACTTTC.

V gene TRBV2 combines with J gene TRBJ2-7; 9 nucleotides line up with TRBD2. This CDR3 region has 15 residues. Trimming removed 5 bases from V and 7 bases from J; junction bases left unmatched: 12. Germline CDR1 and CDR2: SNHLY and FYNNEI. In DNA form, the CDR3 reads TGTGCCAGCAGTAGTAAGACTAGCGGAGGAACAGAGCAGTACTTC. This sequence encodes CASSSKTSGGTEQYF.

The chain is built from TRBV7-9 and TRBJ2-3; D is ambiguous. CDR1 and CDR2 (germline): SEHNR, FQNEAQ (reference sequence). V lost 7 bases and J 6 bases, leaving 8 bases between the germline ends. The CDR3 is made up of 11 amino acids. CDR3 sequence: CASTNGDTQYF. CDR3 bases: TGTGCCAGCACAAACGGGGATACGCAGTATTTT.

Only a few counts were recorded for this clone. The CDR3 sequence is CASSLTGTGDGYTF. The CDR3 DNA reads TGTGCCAGCAGCTTGACCGGGACAGGGGATGGCTACACCTTC. The chain employs TRBV5-4 and TRBJ1-2; 10 bases align to TRBD1. The CDR3 spans 14 residues. The germline gives CDR1 SGHNT, CDR2 YYREEE (reference sequence). J lost 6 bases, V lost 1 base, and 3 bases had no gene match.

The rearrangement links TRBV7-3 to TRBJ2-1, with no clear D. The CDR3 consists of 16 residues. Germline V lookup: CDR1 SGHTA, CDR2 FQGTGA. The germline V and J ends were trimmed by 1 base and 5 bases, with 15 bases remaining between them. DNA for the CDR3: TGTGCCAGCAGCTTAATAGGTAGGGCAGGCGACAATGAGCAGTTCTTC. It specifies CASSLIGRAGDNEQFF.

The gene calls are TRBV10-3 and TRBJ2-2; 10 positions match TRBD1. This CDR3 region has 16 residues. After removal of 4 bases from V and 7 bases from J, the junction contained 9 bases not matched to a gene. CDR1 is ENHRY and CDR2 is SYGVKD in the germline V gene. This chain's CDR3 is CAISASTGGEVGELFF. The CDR3 DNA reads as TGTGCCATCAGTGCATCGACAGGGGGCGAAGTCGGGGAGCTGTTTTTT.